Each of the 23 T cell receptor beta chains below was sequenced from the same sample in a study of blood T cell repertoires in COVID-19. Profiled with immunoSEQ multiplex PCR; TCRdb holds only in-frame clones, not every one. The data show around 73,000 clones, about 74% seen once. The sample consisted of peripheral blood. The receptors were gathered from a man between 65 and 85 years old with COVID-19, enrolled during active disease.

The chain carries TRBV7-2 and TRBJ1-1; D gene unclear. Trimming removed 5 bases at V and 0 bases at J, with 7 bases between. CDR3 length: 13 amino acids. CDR1 and CDR2 from the germline V gene are SGHTA and FQGNSA. CDR3 sequence (DNA): TGTGCCAGCAGCAACCAGATGAACACTGAAGCTTTCTTT. Translating it yields CASSNQMNTEAFF. The full variable domain, its missing parts supplied by reference TRBV7-2 and TRBJ1-1, is GAGVSQSPSNKVTEKGKDVELRCDPISGHTALYWYRQSLGQGLEFLIYFQGNSAPDKSGLPSDRFSAERTGGSVSTLTIQRTQQEDSAVYLCASSNQMNTEAFFGQGTRLTVV.

J is TRBJ2-7 and V is TRBV6-2 or TRBV6-3, with D possibly TRBD2 on 7 matching bases. The ends were cut back, 5 bases at V and 6 bases at J, with 20 bases in the middle. The CDR3 spans 15 residues. Germline loops: CDR1 MNHEY, CDR2 SVGEGT. CDR3 nucleotides: TGTGCCAGCAGTGAGCGAGGGGGGAGGGAGGCCGAGCAGTACTTC. Protein sequence: CASSERGGREAEQYF.

DNA for the CDR3: TGTGCCAGCAGCTACGGAGGCGGGAGGGCCATTAATGAGCAGTTCTTC. Its protein product is CASSYGGGRAINEQFF. The chain couples TRBV7-9 to TRBJ2-1, with 9 bases that match TRBD2. The CDR3 totals 16 residues. Germline assignment: CDR1 SEHNR and CDR2 FQNEAQ (reference sequence). V lost 4 bases and J lost 7; bases outside the gene matches: 11.

J is TRBJ1-1 and V is TRBV19, with no clear D. The CDR3 runs to 13 residues. Germline V gene sequence: CDR1 LNHDA, CDR2 SQIVND (reference sequence). V shed 5 bases and J shed 2 bases, with 9 bases lying between them. The CDR3 bases are TGTGCCAGTAGTTCTCAGGTCAACACTGAAGCTTTCTTT. Its translation: CASSSQVNTEAFF.

This clone was counted only a few times. V and J are TRBV10-3 and TRBJ2-7; TRBD1 agrees at 10 bases. CDR3 length equals 19 residues. J lost 1 base, V lost 5 bases, and 17 bases had no gene match. The germline V gene encodes CDR1 ENHRY and CDR2 SYGVKD. Written as DNA, the CDR3 is TGTGCCATCAGTTCCACCCCGGGACAGGGGAATCTTCAATCCTACGAGCAGTACTTC. This translates into CAISSTPGQGNLQSYEQYF.

The chain is built from TRBV2 and TRBJ1-2; 7 positions match TRBD1. The CDR3 sequence is 14 residues long. Looked up from germline, CDR1 is SNHLY and CDR2 is FYNNEI. The trim removed 6 bases at V and 2 bases at J, leaving 6 bases unmatched. CDR3: CASRPGQLNYGYTF. The CDR3 nucleotides are TGTGCCAGCAGGCCGGGACAGTTAAACTATGGCTACACCTTC.

The rearrangement joins TRBV9 to TRBJ2-3, with TRBD2 identical over 11 bases. V gave up 4 bases and J gave up 2 bases; unmatched junction bases: 6. The CDR3 contains 16 residues. Germline V gene lookup returns CDR1 SGDLS and CDR2 YYNGEE. DNA for the CDR3: TGTGCCAGCAGCAAAGGGACTAGCGGAGTCACAGATACGCAGTATTTT. As protein: CASSKGTSGVTDTQYF.

In its sample, this clone was seen a few times. This chain uses TRBV5-5 with TRBJ2-7; maybe TRBD2 (5 bases). V lost 2 bases and J lost 4, with 16 bases in between. Germline-derived CDR1 and CDR2 are SGHKS and YYEKEE (reference sequence). CDR3 length equals 15 residues. This chain's CDR3 is CASSFSAPPGYEQYF. CDR3 coding DNA: TGTGCCAGCAGCTTTTCCGCCCCTCCGGGGTACGAGCAGTACTTC. Together with reference TRBV5-5 and TRBJ2-7, the CDR3 gives the full variable domain: DAGVTQSPTHLIKTRGQQVTLRCSPISGHKSVSWYQQVLGQGPQFIFQYYEKEERGRGNFPDRFSARQFPNYSSELNVNALLLGDSALYLCASSFSAPPGYEQYFGPGTRLTVT.

This clone was counted a few times. V is TRBV28 and J is TRBJ1-2, with a weak D call TRBD1 (6 bases). Per the germline V gene, CDR1 is MDHEN and CDR2 is SYDVKM. This CDR3 is built from 15 residues. The V gene lost 5 bases and the J gene lost 5 bases, with 18 bases spanning the gap. CDR3 sequence reads: CASSRGTNLIYGYTF. The CDR3 DNA reads as TGTGCCAGCAGTCGAGGGACAAATCTGATATATGGCTACACCTTC.

This sequence joins TRBV7-8 and TRBJ2-1; no reliable D call. Trimming removed 4 bases at V and 3 bases at J, with 13 bases between. The CDR3 extends over 15 amino acids. Per germline, CDR1 SGHVS and CDR2 FQNEAQ. This chain's CDR3 is CASSSHEAFYNEQFF. DNA for the CDR3: TGTGCCAGCAGCTCCCACGAGGCCTTCTACAATGAGCAGTTCTTC.

The chain recombines TRBV5-5 with TRBJ1-5; TRBD1 agrees at 9 bases. Unmatched junction bases numbered 6, after V lost 4 bases and J lost 4 bases. The germline V gene encodes CDR1 SGHKS and CDR2 YYEKEE (reference sequence). The CDR3 is made up of 15 amino acids. CDR3 bases: TGTGCCAGCAGCCCCTTGGGGACAGGGAATCAGCCCCAGCATTTT. Translated: CASSPLGTGNQPQHF.

V is TRBV29-1 and J is TRBJ1-1; 7 nucleotides agree with TRBD1. The germline gives CDR1 SQVTM, CDR2 ANQGSEA. Trimming cost V 7 bases and J 4 bases; bases outside gene matches: 6. The CDR3 has 12 residues. This CDR3 is CSAQGGPTEAFF. The CDR3 nucleotides are TGCAGCGCCCAGGGGGGACCCACTGAAGCTTTCTTT.

The genes are TRBV11-3 and TRBJ2-1, with TRBD2 identical over 11 bases. The CDR3 is 16 residues long. V was clipped by 5 bases and J by 6 bases; unmatched bases: 9. Germline V gives CDR1 SGHNT, CDR2 YENEEA. CDR3 DNA sequence: TGTGCCAGCAGCCCCACGAACGGACTAGCGGGCAATGAGCAGTTCTTC. Its translation is CASSPTNGLAGNEQFF.

The chain couples TRBV7-6 to TRBJ1-5, with 7 positions matching TRBD1. J was trimmed by 6 bases and V by 0 bases; bases with no gene match: 5. Germline lookup yields CDR1 SGHVS and CDR2 FNYEAQ. CDR3 size: 15 residues. CDR3 residues: CASSLAVTGVQPQHF. The CDR3 bases are TGTGCCAGCAGCTTAGCGGTTACAGGGGTTCAGCCCCAGCATTTT.

The CDR3 DNA reads TGTGCCAGCAGTTTAGTGGAGGGCGACGAGCAGTACTTC. Translated: CASSLVEGDEQYF. The rearrangement links TRBV12-3 or TRBV12-4 to TRBJ2-7, with D possibly being TRBD2 (6 bases). Trimming left V 1 base short and J 5 bases short, with 9 bases between. The CDR3 spans 13 residues.

The chain links TRBV24-1 to TRBJ1-1; 7 positions match TRBD1. The trim removed 4 bases at V and 4 bases at J, leaving 5 bases unmatched. Germline loops: CDR1 KGHDR, CDR2 SFDVKD. This CDR3 contains 14 residues. CDR3 in DNA: TGTGCCACCAGTGAAGGGGGCCGGGGCACTGAAGCTTTCTTT. Protein: CATSEGGRGTEAFF.

The chain is built from TRBV28 and TRBJ2-3, with 9 nucleotides matching TRBD1. CDR3 size: 15 residues. Per germline, CDR1 MDHEN and CDR2 SYDVKM. Trimming at V came to 2 bases and at J to 2 bases, leaving 2 bases not matched to a gene. The CDR3 protein is CASSLGTGNTDTQYF. CDR3 nucleotide sequence: TGTGCCAGCAGTTTAGGGACAGGGAACACAGATACGCAGTATTTT. The full variable domain, rest sourced from reference TRBV28 and TRBJ2-3, is DVKVTQSSRYLVKRTGEKVFLECVQDMDHENMFWYRQDPGLGLRLIYFSYDVKMKEKGDIPEGYSVSREKKERFSLILESASTNQTSMYLCASSLGTGNTDTQYFGPGTRLTVL.

This clone was found once. The chain couples TRBV5-1 to TRBJ2-1, with 13 nucleotides matching TRBD2. This CDR3 has 16 residues. In germline, CDR1 is SGHRS, CDR2 YFSETQ. Germline trimming cut 3 bases from V and 2 bases from J; bases unmatched to any gene: 2. In DNA form, the CDR3 reads TGCGCCAGCAGCTGGGGACTAGCGGGAACCTACAATGAGCAGTTCTTC. Residues: CASSWGLAGTYNEQFF.

This clone occurred once. The J gene is TRBJ1-1, the V gene TRBV7-3, with D perhaps matching TRBD1 (5 bases). The germline V gene encodes CDR1 SGHTA and CDR2 FQGTGA. The CDR3 loop spans 14 amino acids. V gave up 5 bases and J gave up 2 bases, with 12 bases separating them. The CDR3 DNA sequence: TGTGCCAGCAGCCCCGGACATAGCAACACTGAAGCTTTCTTT. It is translated as CASSPGHSNTEAFF.

V gene TRBV6-2 or TRBV6-3 combines with J gene TRBJ2-5; weak D call: TRBD2 (6 bases). This CDR3 spans 13 amino acids. Between the trimmed V and J ends, which lost 7 bases and 3 bases, there was a span of 12 bases. Looked up from germline, CDR1 is MNHEY and CDR2 is SVGEGT. The CDR3 is CASNPRGEETQYF. CDR3 DNA: TGTGCCAGCAACCCGCGGGGTGAAGAGACCCAGTACTTC.

The table lists this clone with a count of one. The J gene is TRBJ1-4, the V gene TRBV5-4, with no clear D. Deletions cut 4 bases from V and 4 bases from J, with 11 bases between. Germline V gene sequence: CDR1 SGHNT, CDR2 YYREEE (reference sequence). This CDR3 comprises 14 residues. The CDR3 sequence is CASSNDGGNEKLFF. As DNA, the CDR3 is TGTGCCAGCAGCAACGACGGAGGTAATGAAAAACTGTTTTTT. The variable domain in full, completed from reference TRBV5-4 and TRBJ1-4, reads ETGVTQSPTHLIKTRGQQVTLRCSSQSGHNTVSWYQQALGQGPQFIFQYYREEENGRGNFPPRFSGLQFPNYSSELNVNALELDDSALYLCASSNDGGNEKLFFGSGTQLSVL.

V gene TRBV27 combines with J gene TRBJ1-4; perhaps TRBD1 as D (6 bases). Germline values: CDR1 MNHEY, CDR2 SMNVEV (reference sequence). The CDR3 length is 17 residues. Trimming took off 3 bases at V and 7 bases at J, with 21 bases between the two ends. The CDR3 nucleotides are TGTGCCAGCAGTTTGGGAAGAACAGGGCCCGGGGTTGAAAAACTGTTTTTT. It encodes CASSLGRTGPGVEKLFF. Drawing the rest from reference TRBV27 and TRBJ1-4, the complete variable domain is EAQVTQNPRYLITVTGKKLTVTCSQNMNHEYMSWYRQDPGLGLRQIYYSMNVEVTDKGDVPEGYKVSRKEKRNFPLILESPSPNQTSLYFCASSLGRTGPGVEKLFFGSGTQLSVL.

This clone has just a few counts. This sequence joins TRBV9 and TRBJ1-2, with TRBD1 identical over 8 bases. Losses at the gene ends were 5 bases for V and 1 base for J; bases not matched to a gene: 7. The CDR3 runs to 15 residues. Germline V CDR1 and CDR2: SGDLS, YYNGEE. The DNA for the CDR3 is TGTGCCAGCAGACAATATGACAGGGGTAACTATGGCTACACCTTC. Protein sequence: CASRQYDRGNYGYTF.